A selection of T cell receptor beta chains follows, all from one sample in a study of blood T cell repertoires in COVID-19. Only in-frame clones appear in the TCRdb table, and some are missing; sequencing was by immunoSEQ multiplex PCR. In the table there are 350,000 to 450,000 clones, approximately 90% of which are singletons. The source material was peripheral blood. The receptors stem from a woman aged 40 to 55 with COVID-19, enrolled during active disease. Each CDR3 is given with its conserved first and last residue. D genes are given only for firm matches. The size of a clone is reported for some rows only, either as once, few or many, or as a class for expanded clones.

j_call: TRBJ1-1
d_call: .
v_call: TRBV18
clone_size: .
cdr3_aa: CASSPGGTARLEAFF
cdr3_nt: TGTGCCAGCTCACCCGGCGGCACCGCGAGACTTGAAGCTTTCTTT

j_call: TRBJ1-3
d_call: .
v_call: TRBV9
clone_size: .
cdr3_aa: CASSAAPAGTIYF
cdr3_nt: TGTGCCAGCAGCGCGGCCCCCGCGGGCACCATATATTTT

j_call: TRBJ2-7
d_call: .
v_call: TRBV4-3
clone_size: .
cdr3_aa: CASSRGVGYEQYF
cdr3_nt: TGCGCCAGCAGCCGGGGGGTAGGGTACGAGCAGTACTTC

j_call: TRBJ2-5
d_call: TRBD1
v_call: TRBV24-1
clone_size: .
cdr3_aa: CATSTTPGGDRGRGSPQETQYF
cdr3_nt: TGTGCCACCAGTACCACTCCCGGGGGCGACAGGGGGCGCGGATCCCCCCAAGAGACCCAGTACTTC

j_call: TRBJ1-2
d_call: .
v_call: TRBV30
clone_size: .
cdr3_aa: CAWRTYGYTF
cdr3_nt: TGTGCCTGGAGGACTTATGGCTACACCTTC

j_call: TRBJ1-4
d_call: .
v_call: TRBV6-5
clone_size: .
cdr3_aa: CASSNDRQHNEKLFF
cdr3_nt: TGTGCCAGCAGTAACGACAGGCAGCATAATGAAAAACTGTTTTTT

j_call: TRBJ1-5
d_call: .
v_call: TRBV4-3
clone_size: few
cdr3_aa: CASSQDAGHQPQHF
cdr3_nt: TGCGCCAGCAGCCAAGACGCAGGCCATCAGCCCCAGCATTTT

j_call: TRBJ2-5
d_call: TRBD1
v_call: TRBV18
clone_size: once
cdr3_aa: CASSPSQGAVETQYF
cdr3_nt: TGTGCCAGCTCACCTTCCCAGGGGGCTGTAGAGACCCAGTACTTC

j_call: TRBJ2-2
d_call: .
v_call: TRBV5-1
clone_size: .
cdr3_aa: CASSRLLAGRATGELFF
cdr3_nt: TGCGCCAGCAGCCGCCTACTAGCAGGGCGAGCCACCGGGGAGCTGTTTTTT

j_call: TRBJ1-5
d_call: TRBD1
v_call: TRBV7-8
clone_size: .
cdr3_aa: CASSSQGRYNQPQHF
cdr3_nt: TGTGCCAGCAGCTCACAGGGGCGTTACAATCAGCCCCAGCATTTT

j_call: TRBJ2-7
d_call: TRBD1
v_call: TRBV7-8
clone_size: .
cdr3_aa: CASSFPGTGRQISYEQYF
cdr3_nt: TGTGCCAGCAGCTTTCCCGGGACAGGTCGCCAAATCTCCTACGAGCAGTACTTC

j_call: TRBJ2-7
d_call: TRBD1
v_call: TRBV28
clone_size: .
cdr3_aa: CASSLSSGQVEQYF
cdr3_nt: TGTGCCAGCAGTTTATCCTCGGGACAGGTCGAGCAGTACTTC

j_call: TRBJ2-7
d_call: TRBD1
v_call: TRBV7-2
clone_size: .
cdr3_aa: CASSFRTGAYEQYF
cdr3_nt: TGTGCCAGCAGCTTCCGGACAGGGGCCTACGAGCAGTACTTC

j_call: TRBJ2-2
d_call: .
v_call: TRBV7-2
clone_size: .
cdr3_aa: CASSPRPDRTYTGELFF
cdr3_nt: TGTGCCAGCAGCCCGAGACCTGACAGGACCTACACCGGGGAGCTGTTTTTT

j_call: TRBJ1-2
d_call: .
v_call: TRBV7-9
clone_size: .
cdr3_aa: CASSPVGDGYTF
cdr3_nt: TGTGCCAGCAGCCCGGTCGGAGATGGCTACACCTTC

j_call: TRBJ1-1
d_call: TRBD1
v_call: TRBV9
clone_size: few
cdr3_aa: CASSPWTGTNTEAFF
cdr3_nt: TGTGCCAGCAGCCCTTGGACAGGAACGAACACTGAAGCTTTCTTT

j_call: TRBJ1-4
d_call: .
v_call: TRBV7-2
clone_size: .
cdr3_aa: CASSLALRDEKLFF
cdr3_nt: TGTGCCAGCAGCTTAGCCTTGAGGGATGAAAAACTGTTTTTT

j_call: TRBJ2-4
d_call: .
v_call: TRBV14
clone_size: .
cdr3_aa: CASSQSGVAKNIQYF
cdr3_nt: TGTGCCAGCAGCCAATCTGGAGTAGCCAAAAACATTCAGTACTTC

j_call: TRBJ2-7
d_call: TRBD2
v_call: TRBV7-2
clone_size: .
cdr3_aa: CASSPDSGTRVHEQYF
cdr3_nt: TGTGCCAGCAGCCCCGACTCCGGGACTAGGGTCCACGAGCAGTACTTC

j_call: TRBJ2-7
d_call: TRBD2
v_call: TRBV2
clone_size: .
cdr3_aa: CASIWERGSYEQYF
cdr3_nt: TGTGCCAGCATTTGGGAGCGGGGCTCCTACGAGCAGTACTTC